The following is a T cell receptor beta chain sequence with its context. This entry comes from a study of CD8+ T cells in alopecia areata. V was shortened by 4 bases and J by 7 bases, with 15 bases between the two germline ends. CDR1 is SGDLS and CDR2 is YYNGEE in the germline V gene. The CDR3 runs 14 residues. Extraction of RNA preceded its reverse transcription into cDNA, which served as the sequencing template. Clones were sequenced by immunoSEQ multiplex PCR, and TCRdb holds only the in-frame ones, with some missing. The sample carries 200,000 to 250,000 clones, around three fifths recorded once. This specimen consisted of CD4+ T cells sorted from blood, obtained at week 0. V is TRBV9 and J is TRBJ2-1; possibly TRBD2 for D (5 bases). This TCR was recovered from a human donor with alopecia areata. CDR3 residues: CASSYGESANEQFF. The CDR3 DNA follows: TGTGCCAGCAGCTATGGGGAGTCGGCGAATGAGCAGTTCTTC.